Below are 26 T cell receptor beta chains sequenced from a single sample in a study of PD-1 blockade in classical Hodgkin lymphoma. Assay: immunoSEQ multiplex PCR; the TCRdb copy retains only in-frame clones and omits some. The sample holds 4,000 or so clones, roughly three fifths seen once. Time point specified: cycle 4 day 1 (C4D1), after less than 7 weeks of nivolumab. Every patient experienced relapse after autologous stem cell transplantation, and brentuximab vedotin exposure varied. Magnetic negative selection was used to purify CD8+ T cells from thawed PBMCs. The sample consisted of CD8+ T cells from blood, taken before the fourth cycle of nivolumab. Source of these receptors: a human donor with classical Hodgkin lymphoma.

This rearrangement joins TRBV9 to TRBJ1-3; possibly TRBD1 for D (5 bases). Germline values: CDR1 SGDLS, CDR2 YYNGEE. The CDR3 runs to 15 residues. The V end was cut by 0 bases, the J end by 4 bases, with 11 bases between. Here the CDR3 reads CASSVEVGAGNTIYF. The CDR3 DNA reads as TGTGCCAGCAGCGTAGAAGTAGGGGCCGGAAACACCATATATTTT.

The chain carries TRBV19 and TRBJ1-1; 11 positions agree with TRBD1. This CDR3 spans 15 amino acids. Germline values: CDR1 LNHDA, CDR2 SQIVND (reference sequence). The V segment lost 5 bases and the J segment 4 bases; nucleotides outside the gene matches: 6. The CDR3 DNA reads TGTGCCAGTAGTGCCCGGACAGGGGGCTTCACTGAAGCTTTCTTT. Translation: CASSARTGGFTEAFF. The full variable domain, in which reference TRBV19 and TRBJ1-1 provide the parts outside the CDR3, is DGGITQSPKYLFRKEGQNVTLSCEQNLNHDAMYWYRQDPGQGLRLIYYSQIVNDFQKGDIAEGYSVSREKKESFPLTVTSAQKNPTAFYLCASSARTGGFTEAFFGQGTRLTVV.

This clone was counted only a few times. The J gene is TRBJ2-1, the V gene TRBV5-8; a possible D gene is TRBD2 (5 bases). The CDR3 has 15 residues. Germline loops: CDR1 SGHTS, CDR2 YDEGEE. The V gene lost 1 base and the J gene lost 0 bases, with 8 bases spanning the gap. The chain's CDR3 is CASSLLGSSYNEQFF. The CDR3 DNA follows: TGTGCCAGCAGCTTGTTGGGGAGCTCCTACAATGAGCAGTTCTTC.

The chain uses TRBV7-2 and TRBJ2-5, with no clear D. With 4 bases removed from V and 2 bases from J, the gap between germline ends came to 8 bases. This CDR3 is 13 amino acids long. Looked up from germline, CDR1 is SGHTA and CDR2 is FQGNSA. CDR3 amino acids: CASSSELQETQYF. In DNA, the CDR3 is TGTGCCAGCAGCTCCGAACTTCAAGAGACCCAGTACTTC.

This rearrangement joins TRBV5-6 to TRBJ2-3; 8 positions match TRBD2. V trimming: 3 bases; J trimming: 6 bases; junction bases outside the gene matches: 6. CDR1 and CDR2 (germline): SGHDT, YYEEEE. CDR3 length: 14 amino acids. CDR3 bases: TGTGCCAGCAGCTCCGGGACTAGATTCGATACGCAGTATTTT. Amino acid sequence: CASSSGTRFDTQYF.

The chain uses TRBV7-9 and TRBJ1-1, with no clear D. Trimming cost V 3 bases and J 0 bases, with 11 bases left between them. Germline CDR1 and CDR2: SEHNR and FQNEAQ (reference sequence). The CDR3 spans 15 residues. CDR3 nucleotides: TGTGCCAGCAGCTTGTCCTCGGGCTTGAACACTGAAGCTTTCTTT. Its translation: CASSLSSGLNTEAFF.

The chain has TRBV19 and TRBJ1-1; no definite D call. Germline V gene data show CDR1 as LNHDA and CDR2 as SQIVND (reference sequence). Trimming cost V 3 bases and J 4 bases, with 12 bases left between them. The CDR3 extends over 14 amino acids. The CDR3 is CASSMEGWSTEAFF. The CDR3 DNA follows: TGTGCCAGTAGTATGGAGGGATGGAGCACTGAAGCTTTCTTT. Looking up the rest from reference TRBV19 and TRBJ1-1 gives the full variable domain: DGGITQSPKYLFRKEGQNVTLSCEQNLNHDAMYWYRQDPGQGLRLIYYSQIVNDFQKGDIAEGYSVSREKKESFPLTVTSAQKNPTAFYLCASSMEGWSTEAFFGQGTRLTVV.

The V gene is TRBV9, the J gene TRBJ2-2, with unresolved D. V was pared by 1 base and J by 0 bases, with 4 bases between. The germline V gene has CDR1 SGDLS and CDR2 YYNGEE. The CDR3 is 14 residues long. CDR3 coding DNA: TGTGCCAGCAGCGTATTTCCGAACACCGGGGAGCTGTTTTTT. Encoded protein: CASSVFPNTGELFF.

The V gene is TRBV9, the J gene TRBJ2-5, with D possibly being TRBD1 (5 bases). The CDR3 is 15 amino acids. CDR1 is SGDLS and CDR2 is YYNGEE in the germline V gene. V was cut by 0 bases and J by 5 bases, with 14 bases left in between. The CDR3 nucleotides are TGTGCCAGCAGCGTAGGGACATCCATTTGGGAGACCCAGTACTTC. The encoded protein is CASSVGTSIWETQYF.

This clone ranks as medium-sized (0.01 to 0.1%). Other DNA sequences in the sample encode the same CDR3. V gene TRBV30 combines with J gene TRBJ1-1, with D possibly matching TRBD1 (5 bases). Trimming pared 1 base from V and 4 bases from J, leaving 7 bases between. Germline V gene data show CDR1 as GTSNPN and CDR2 as SVGIG (reference sequence). The CDR3 contains 12 residues. The CDR3: CAWSGGTTEAFF. The CDR3 nucleotides read TGTGCCTGGAGTGGCGGGACCACTGAAGCTTTCTTT.

V is TRBV29-1 and J is TRBJ2-1, with D possibly being TRBD1 or TRBD2 (5 bases each). Germline V lookup: CDR1 SQVTM, CDR2 ANQGSEA. The CDR3 runs to 14 residues. V was clipped by 1 base and J by 7 bases, with 14 bases between them. The CDR3: CSVEGAAEGNEQFF. The CDR3 region has the DNA TGCAGCGTTGAAGGTGCCGCCGAGGGGAATGAGCAGTTCTTC.

This clone was seen only a few times. This chain links TRBV30 with TRBJ1-4, with TRBD1 as a possible D gene (6 bases). V lost 2 bases to trimming and J lost 6 bases, with 16 bases between them. CDR3 length equals 15 residues. CDR1 GTSNPN and CDR2 SVGIG come from the germline V gene (reference sequence). This CDR3 is CAWSLTDSLHEKLFF. In nucleotides, the CDR3 is TGTGCCTGGAGTTTAACGGACAGTCTCCATGAAAAACTGTTTTTT.

V gene TRBV9 combines with J gene TRBJ1-3, with D unresolved. CDR3 length: 12 amino acids. The V gene's germline CDR1 is SGDLS and CDR2 YYNGEE. V lost 3 bases to trimming and J lost 9 bases, with 10 bases between them. The CDR3 reads CASSGGGGTIYF. Written as DNA, the CDR3 is TGTGCCAGCAGCGGAGGAGGAGGCACCATATATTTT.

The chain has TRBV2 and TRBJ1-1; D gene ambiguous. The V end was cut by 5 bases, the J end by 3 bases, with 19 bases between. Germline V gene sequence: CDR1 SNHLY, CDR2 FYNNEI. The CDR3 length is 16 residues. For the CDR3, the DNA is TGTGCCAGCAGTACCCCCCGGGCTCGGGAGTACACTGAAGCTTTCTTT. Amino acids: CASSTPRAREYTEAFF.

The J gene is TRBJ1-1, the V gene TRBV27; D gene uncertain. CDR3 length: 12 amino acids. Germline CDR1 is MNHEY and CDR2 is SMNVEV (reference sequence). V lost 9 bases to trimming and J lost 3 bases, with 11 bases between them. CDR3 bases: TGTGCCAGTAGGTACGGAGACACTGAAGCTTTCTTT. As protein: CASRYGDTEAFF.

This clone was counted only a few times. The V and J genes are TRBV6-6 and TRBJ2-7, with D possibly TRBD2 on 5 matching bases. Trimming shortened V by 10 bases and J by 3 bases, and 16 bases separated the two germline ends. The V gene's germline CDR1 is MNHNY and CDR2 SVGAGI (reference sequence). The CDR3 totals 13 residues. The CDR3 bases are TGTGCCACTCGAGAGACTGGACTCTACGAGCAGTACTTC. It translates to CATRETGLYEQYF.

The chain couples TRBV15 to TRBJ2-7; TRBD1 matches at 9 bases. With 3 bases clipped from V and 6 bases from J, the junction kept 9 bases outside the gene matches. Germline CDR1 reads LNHNV; CDR2 reads YYDKDF (reference sequence). The length of the CDR3 is 15 residues. The CDR3 loop reads CATSSTGTGILEQYF. CDR3 in DNA: TGTGCCACCAGCAGCACCGGGACAGGGATCCTCGAGCAGTACTTC. The whole variable domain, filled in from reference TRBV15 and TRBJ2-7, reads DAMVIQNPRYQVTQFGKPVTLSCSQTLNHNVMYWYQQKSSQAPKLLFHYYDKDFNNEADTPDNFQSRRPNTSFCFLDIRSPGLGDTAMYLCATSSTGTGILEQYFGPGTRLTVT.

This clone was detected once. The genes are TRBV4-3 and TRBJ2-1, with 12 bases matching TRBD2. Germline CDR1 and CDR2: LGHNA and YSLEER. The CDR3 totals 17 residues. V trimming: 4 bases; J trimming: 0 bases; junction bases outside the gene matches: 4. The CDR3 DNA reads as TGCGCCAGCAGCCTTAAGACTAGCGGGAGCTCCTACAATGAGCAGTTCTTC. Its protein is CASSLKTSGSSYNEQFF.

This chain links TRBV7-4 with TRBJ2-1; 12 nucleotides agree with TRBD2. Germline-derived CDR1 and CDR2 are SGHVT and SQSDAQ. V was clipped by 5 bases and J by 6 bases; unmatched bases: 8. This CDR3 contains 16 residues. CDR3: CASSTATSGGPNEQFF. CDR3 DNA sequence: TGTGCCAGCAGCACCGCTACTAGCGGGGGGCCCAATGAGCAGTTCTTC.

This chain's CDR3 is CAISKTGSQETQYF. Written as DNA, the CDR3 is TGTGCCATCAGCAAGACAGGGTCCCAAGAGACCCAGTACTTC. V and J are TRBV10-3 and TRBJ2-5; 7 bases fit TRBD1. The CDR3 covers 14 residues. The V gene's germline CDR1 is ENHRY and CDR2 SYGVKD. The V and J ends lost 6 bases and 1 base, in that order; junction bases with no gene match: 5.

This clone is classed as medium-sized (0.01 to 0.1%). This rearrangement joins TRBV13 to TRBJ2-7, with TRBD1 matching 7 bases. Germline-derived CDR1 and CDR2 are PRHDT and FYEKMQ (reference sequence). V lost 4 bases and J lost 3; bases outside the gene matches: 12. CDR3 length: 16 residues. The CDR3 DNA reads TGTGCCAGCAGCTCACAAACTAACAGGGGAAACTACGAGCAGTACTTC. This sequence encodes CASSSQTNRGNYEQYF. The entire variable domain, with the rest obtained from reference TRBV13 and TRBJ2-7, is as follows: AAGVIQSPRHLIKEKRETATLKCYPIPRHDTVYWYQQGPGQDPQFLISFYEKMQSDKGSIPDRFSAQQFSDYHSELNMSSLELGDSALYFCASSSQTNRGNYEQYFGPGTRLTVT.

The chain's CDR3 is CATSRGAQGGNTEAFF. CDR3 coding DNA: TGTGCCACCAGCAGAGGGGCTCAGGGGGGGAACACTGAAGCTTTCTTT. The chain uses TRBV15 and TRBJ1-1, with 7 positions matching TRBD1. CDR3 size: 16 residues. V lost 1 base to trimming and J lost 1 base; unmatched junction nucleotides: 6. The germline gives CDR1 LNHNV, CDR2 YYDKDF (reference sequence).

The chain carries TRBV7-9 and TRBJ2-3; TRBD1 matches at 11 bases. The CDR3 runs to 16 residues. CDR1 is SEHNR, CDR2 FQNEAQ, per germline (reference sequence). V lost 3 bases to trimming and J lost 2 bases; unmatched junction nucleotides: 4. CDR3 in amino acids: CASSFGQGAHTDTQYF. CDR3 in DNA: TGTGCCAGCAGCTTCGGACAGGGGGCCCACACAGATACGCAGTATTTT. Using reference TRBV7-9 and TRBJ2-3 for the parts outside the CDR3, the full variable domain is DTGVSQNPRHKITKRGQNVTFRCDPISEHNRLYWYRQTLGQGPEFLTYFQNEAQLEKSRLLSDRFSAERPKGSFSTLEIQRTEQGDSAMYLCASSFGQGAHTDTQYFGPGTRLTVL.

This clone was observed a handful of times. The V call is TRBV27, the J call TRBJ2-7; D ambiguous. This CDR3 is built from 13 residues. Germline lookup yields CDR1 MNHEY and CDR2 SMNVEV (reference sequence). With 0 bases removed from V and 5 bases from J, the gap between germline ends came to 8 bases. In nucleotides, the CDR3 is TGTGCCAGCAGTTTATCGACCGCGAACGAGCAGTACTTC. This gives the protein CASSLSTANEQYF.

J is TRBJ1-2 and V is TRBV27; 10 bases are a match to TRBD1. V trimming: 0 bases; J trimming: 6 bases; junction bases outside the gene matches: 7. The CDR3 extends over 16 amino acids. The germline gives CDR1 MNHEY, CDR2 SMNVEV (reference sequence). The CDR3 region is CASSLSNYDRGHGYTF. As DNA, the CDR3 is TGTGCCAGCAGTTTATCTAACTATGACAGGGGGCATGGCTACACCTTC.

This rearrangement joins TRBV15 to TRBJ2-3; tentatively, D is TRBD1 (5 bases). Trimming removed 8 bases from V and 0 bases from J, with 9 bases in between. The CDR3 is 13 amino acids. The germline V gene has CDR1 LNHNV and CDR2 YYDKDF (reference sequence). The CDR3: CATGAWSTDTQYF. The CDR3 nucleotides read TGTGCCACCGGGGCCTGGAGCACAGATACGCAGTATTTT.